Shown below are 13 T cell receptor beta chains from a single sample sequenced in a study of T cell repertoires in cytomegalovirus infection. These receptors have no known antigen. Via MiXCR, TCRdb re-called the reads, giving one row per CDR3 protein. This sample has about 890,000 distinct CDR3 sequences, with around 32% found just once. The sample was cultured CD8+ T cells from PBMCs, taken from culture after CMV antigen stimulation. These receptors all stem from a human donor in good health (CMV status not recorded). Some clones in this sample may be carry-over from other donors' samples.

This clonotype was seen only a few times. The chain couples TRBV6-5 to TRBJ2-7; D might be TRBD1 (7 bases). The V end lost 8 bases, the J end lost 7 bases, and 12 bases lay between the germline ends. The CDR3 has 11 residues. The germline gives CDR1 MNHEY, CDR2 SVGAGI. For the CDR3, the DNA is TGTGCCAGCTCCAGGGGGGTTGAGCAGTACTTC. This sequence encodes CASSRGVEQYF.

The chain has TRBV11-2 and TRBJ1-2, with a possible D match to TRBD1 (5 bases). With 2 bases removed from V and 3 bases from J, the gap between germline ends came to 10 bases. The CDR3 spans 14 residues. Germline CDR1 and CDR2: SGHAT and FQNNGV. CDR3 amino acids: CASSLRGLHYGYTF. In DNA form, the CDR3 reads TGTGCCAGCAGCTTAAGGGGCCTACACTATGGCTACACCTTC. Supplemented by reference TRBV11-2 and TRBJ1-2, the full variable domain reads EAGVAQSPRYKIIEKRQSVAFWCNPISGHATLYWYQQILGQGPKLLIQFQNNGVVDDSQLPKDRFSAERLKGVDSTLKIQPAKLEDSAVYLCASSLRGLHYGYTFGSGTRLTVV.

In this sample, this clonotype turned up many times. The chain couples TRBV7-6 to TRBJ2-2; no reliable D call. Germline values: CDR1 SGHVS, CDR2 FNYEAQ. Deletions cut 2 bases from V and 4 bases from J, with 14 bases between. The CDR3 length is 16 residues. The DNA of the CDR3 is TGTGCCAGCAGCTTAAGGACGGGCGTGAGCACCGGGGAGCTGTTTTTT. It translates to CASSLRTGVSTGELFF.

This clonotype was found many times. The chain joins TRBV12-3 or TRBV12-4 to TRBJ1-5, with 7 bases matching TRBD1. CDR3 size: 16 residues. Trimming took 3 bases from V and 1 from J; bases not matched to a gene: 6. The CDR3 here is CASSLPTGLSNQPQHF. The CDR3, as DNA: TGTGCCAGCAGTTTGCCGACAGGGCTGAGCAATCAGCCCCAGCATTTT.

This chain connects TRBV19 to TRBJ2-1; D tentatively reads TRBD1 or TRBD2 (5 bases each). Germline assignment: CDR1 LNHDA and CDR2 SQIVND (reference sequence). The CDR3 loop spans 17 amino acids. V dropped 1 base and J dropped 4 bases, with 17 bases sitting between them. CDR3 DNA sequence: TGTGCCAGTAGTATAGGGCCTCGCAGGGACCCATACAATGAGCAGTTCTTC. Amino acids: CASSIGPRRDPYNEQFF.

The V and J genes are TRBV10-3 and TRBJ2-7; no clear D. The CDR3 has 17 residues. Germline lookup yields CDR1 ENHRY and CDR2 SYGVKD. The V and J ends lost 0 bases and 4 bases respectively, with 19 bases between them. In DNA, the CDR3 is TGTGCCATCAGTGAGTCAAGTCCACGCCTGTCGAGTTACGAGCAGTACGTC. Protein product: CAISESSPRLSSYEQYV.

The V call is TRBV9, the J call TRBJ2-3; D is possibly TRBD1 or TRBD2 (5 bases each). With 7 bases removed from V and 3 bases from J, the gap between germline ends came to 12 bases. The germline V gene has CDR1 SGDLS and CDR2 YYNGEE. The CDR3 is 13 amino acids. The CDR3 reads CASRDPGTDTQYF. The DNA for the CDR3 is TGTGCCAGCCGGGACCCCGGGACAGATACGCAGTATTTT.

This chain connects TRBV27 to TRBJ1-2, with TRBD1 identical over 7 bases. Germline CDR1 and CDR2: MNHEY and SMNVEV (reference sequence). The CDR3 runs to 17 residues. Losses at the gene ends were 3 bases for V and 3 bases for J; bases not matched to a gene: 13. CDR3 in amino acids: CASSFSSDRVRDYGYTF. DNA of the CDR3: TGTGCCAGCAGTTTTTCCAGCGACAGGGTGAGGGACTATGGCTACACCTTC.

This clonotype was counted a few times. The chain recombines TRBV25-1 with TRBJ1-2; 9 bases are shared with TRBD1. The CDR3 has 15 amino acids. Unmatched junction bases numbered 12, after V lost 5 bases and J lost 8 bases. Germline loops: CDR1 MGHDK, CDR2 SYGVNS. CDR3 loop: CASSPPSDRGGGYTF. Here the CDR3 DNA reads TGTGCCAGCAGTCCTCCTTCGGACAGGGGCGGCGGCTACACCTTC.

This clonotype was observed a few times. The J gene is TRBJ2-5, the V gene TRBV2; TRBD1 matches at 8 bases. Trimming took 6 bases from V and 5 from J; bases not matched to a gene: 5. This CDR3 contains 13 residues. The germline gives CDR1 SNHLY, CDR2 FYNNEI. CDR3 residues: CASRTGDGETQYF. CDR3 coding DNA: TGTGCCAGCAGGACAGGGGACGGGGAGACCCAGTACTTC.

This chain joins TRBV7-8 and TRBJ1-6; D remains ambiguous. The CDR3 consists of 16 residues. The germline V gene encodes CDR1 SGHVS and CDR2 FQNEAQ. Trimming removed 5 bases from V and 8 bases from J, with 19 bases in between. The CDR3: CASSNHKARIHSPLHF. CDR3 nucleotides: TGTGCCAGCAGCAATCATAAGGCACGAATCCATTCACCCCTCCACTTT.

Only a few counts were recorded for this clonotype. The rearrangement links TRBV7-9 to TRBJ2-5; D unclear. Germline V gene lookup returns CDR1 SEHNR and CDR2 FQNEAQ (reference sequence). The CDR3 loop spans 13 amino acids. With 1 base removed from V and 4 bases from J, the gap between germline ends came to 7 bases. The CDR3 here is CASSLVILETQYF. In nucleotides, the CDR3 is TGTGCCAGCAGCTTAGTCATCCTAGAGACCCAGTACTTC. Full variable domain (remainder filled in from reference TRBV7-9 and TRBJ2-5): DTGVSQNPRHKITKRGQNVTFRCDPISEHNRLYWYRQTLGQGPEFLTYFQNEAQLEKSRLLSDRFSAERPKGSFSTLEIQRTEQGDSAMYLCASSLVILETQYFGPGTRLLVL.

The J gene is TRBJ2-1, the V gene TRBV27; a possible D gene is TRBD2 (6 bases). V was trimmed by 6 bases and J by 7 bases, leaving 16 bases between them. This CDR3 has 14 residues. Germline CDR1 MNHEY, CDR2 SMNVEV (reference sequence). The CDR3 region is CASRLAEGLNEQFF. The CDR3 region has the DNA TGTGCCAGCAGATTGGCGGAGGGCCTTAATGAGCAGTTCTTC.